This T cell receptor (beta chain) was recorded in a study of shared clonotypes between healthy human individuals (dated by TCRdb to 2019 to 2021). With respect to the entire study: A few men and a couple of women, aged 18 to 49 years, made up the cohort. For each donor, CD4 naive and CD4 memory were each given three plates, CD8 naive was given two plates, and CD8 memory was given one plate. To estimate repertoire size and how much clonotype sharing occurs between individuals, the study deeply sequenced the blood TCR repertoires of roughly 5 healthy adults. To increase sequencing depth and limit assay-specific biases, different laboratories used diverse techniques to prepare libraries and sequence TCR repertoires. Between about 0.9 and 8.9 billion PBMCs per donor were obtained by leukapheresis. Overall results and qualifications from the work: The genetic and exposure-history diversity represented was limited by the small number of donors. Compared with non-shared clonotypes, the clonotypes found in all four sorted-subset donors had higher generation probabilities. Pairwise subsampling indicated that sequencing depth was expected to affect the degree of clonotype sharing among donors. Even with the large sequencing depth, rarefaction of the sorted-subset datasets indicated that sequencing was incomplete. Across a handful of donors, approximately 5% of naive CD4, approximately 3.6% of naive CD8, 2.3% of memory CD4, and 0.4% of memory CD8 clonotypes were shared. Sampling was restricted to blood, and TCR repertoires in tissue are likely to differ from TCR repertoires in blood. Estimated clonotype richness was generally larger for naive than for memory subsets.

Using the deep immunoSEQ assay, multiplex PCR amplified TCR CDR3 regions from genomic DNA. Genomic DNA extracted from each cell subset was distributed evenly over all wells of several immunoSEQ 96-well plates, and each plate served as one replicate. For sorted subsets, approximately 190 ng of genomic DNA, equivalent to roughly 33,000 T cell genomes, went into each replicate PCR. Purified libraries were measured with a Qubit 3.0 fluorometer, size-checked on a Bioanalyzer 2100, and measured again with the KAPA Library Quantification kit. Every immunoSEQ 96-well plate was sequenced on a separate single-read 150-cycle Illumina NextSeq 550 flow cell. The original pipeline was this. Because the immunoSEQ output held only junctional sequences and lacked quality scores, the filtering could not match the filtering applied to full-length reads. Sequences were annotated with PyIR, a Python wrapper for IgBLAST v1.9, using IMGT germline references to assign V/J genes and CDR3. Reads were filtered out if the reads had weak V/J assignments (E-value above 1e-6), no CDR3, stop codons, out-of-frame junctions, or ambiguous translated residues. V3J clonotypes were defined by identical inferred V gene, J gene, and CDR3 amino acid sequence. To compute the percentage overlap between repertoires, the number of shared unique clonotypes was divided by the size of the smaller repertoire. Three approaches were used to assess repertoire richness: RTK rarefaction, the Chao1 estimator, and Recon v2.1 estimates of unobserved clonotypes. For all TCRbeta clonotypes obtained by the gDNA method from a few donors, generation probabilities were computed with OLGA. Not all clones reach the TCRdb copy of this immuneACCESS table, which keeps in-frame sequences only. Checked studies attribute under half of the gap to unresolved V genes and leave the rest unexplained. The DNA was the basis for D and trimming; V, J and clone size are from that table. For this sample the table gives roughly 2.1 million clones, of which about 92% were detected only once. The top ten constitute over 1.5% of the sample.

CD8 naive samples were obtained by positive selection for CCR7 among CD45RO-negative cells, yielding a CD45RA+CCR7+ population from which TemRA cells were excluded. Healthy HIV-negative adults with no recently reported acute infections or vaccinations were included as donors. Only Caucasian adults living in Nashville, Tennessee, USA were represented among the donors. After blood collection by leukapheresis, PBMCs were isolated using Ficoll-Histopaque density gradient centrifugation and then cryopreserved in the vapor phase of liquid nitrogen. Analytical flow cytometry was used to check the purity and quantity of every magnetically sorted T cell population. Genomic DNA was isolated from every sorted fraction and measured by UV absorbance on a Nanodrop 2000c. This clone was detected only a few times. Its target antigen remains unknown. Per-nucleotide qualities are absent, and no much larger clonotype sits a single base away. The sample contains more than one DNA sequence encoding this CDR3.

The trim is 5 bases for V and 1 base for J, with a gap of 8 bases between the germline ends. Including cysteine and phenylalanine, the CDR3 has 13 amino acids. The DNA shown is the 39-base CDR3, in frame from base 1. The germline V gene (reference sequence) provides CDR1 MNHEY and CDR2 SMNVEV. The chain links TRBV27 with TRBJ1-1, with the D gene too uncertain to name. This clonotype originated in a man between 18 and 29 years old in good health. Some clones in this sample may be carry-over from other donors' samples. Sequencing was done on a sample of naive CD8+ T cells from PBMCs. In the paper's terms, the cell subset or site label means: CD45RA+CCR7+. The CDR3 loop reads CASSLRTNTEAFF. The nucleotide sequence reads TGTGCCAGCAGTCTCAGGACGAACACTGAAGCTTTCTTT.